The 18 T cell receptor beta chains presented below share a single source sample, sequenced in a study of CD8+ T cells in alopecia areata. RNA extraction was followed by reverse transcription into cDNA, which acted as the sequencing template. Clones were sequenced by immunoSEQ multiplex PCR, and TCRdb holds only the in-frame ones, with some missing. The data show 87,000 or so clones, about three quarters seen once. Treatment of the sample: oral pan-JAK inhibitor, 5-10 mg twice daily. The specimen was CD8+ T cells sorted from blood, collected at week 44, from a patient treated with tofacitinib. Every receptor here comes from a human donor with alopecia areata.

This clone was detected a few times. This rearrangement joins TRBV12-5 to TRBJ2-7; a weak D match, TRBD1 (6 bases). The germline V gene has CDR1 LGHNT and CDR2 FRNRAP. V was pared by 5 bases and J by 6 bases, with 20 bases between. The CDR3 extends over 15 amino acids. Here the CDR3 reads CASGERQAALGEQYF. CDR3 DNA sequence: TGTGCTAGTGGTGAGCGACAGGCCGCTTTGGGCGAGCAGTACTTC.

In this sample, this clone turned up a few times. The gene calls are TRBV2 and TRBJ1-6; 10 bases agree with TRBD1. V was pared by 7 bases and J by 4 bases, with 7 bases of the junction left unmatched. Per the germline V gene, CDR1 is SNHLY and CDR2 is FYNNEI. The CDR3 covers 16 residues. CDR3 residues: CASTSGQGVYNSPLHF. CDR3 DNA sequence: TGTGCCAGCACCTCCGGACAGGGGGTTTATAATTCACCCCTCCACTTT.

V is TRBV27 and J is TRBJ1-2; TRBD1 is a possible D gene (6 bases). The V and J ends lost 2 bases and 0 bases respectively, with 10 bases between them. The germline gives CDR1 MNHEY, CDR2 SMNVEV (reference sequence). The CDR3 contains 15 residues. As DNA, the CDR3 is TGTGCCAGCAGTTTAAGTGGACAGACTAACTATGGCTACACCTTC. Translated, it gives CASSLSGQTNYGYTF.

The chain couples TRBV28 to TRBJ1-5; D remains unclear. Germline CDR1 reads MDHEN; CDR2 reads SYDVKM. There are 15 residues in the CDR3. With 3 bases removed from V and 6 bases from J, the gap between germline ends came to 15 bases. The CDR3 nucleotides are TGTGCCAGCAGTTTCAGGCAGGACCCTATTCAGCCCCAGCATTTT. Residues: CASSFRQDPIQPQHF.

This sequence joins TRBV4-3 and TRBJ1-1, with a possible D match to TRBD1 (6 bases). The CDR3 is 15 residues long. Germline CDR1 is LGHNA and CDR2 is YSLEER. The V and J ends lost 0 bases and 3 bases respectively, with 11 bases between them. In DNA form, the CDR3 reads TGCGCCAGCAGCCAAGATAGGAAGGGGGACACTGAAGCTTTCTTT. This gives the protein CASSQDRKGDTEAFF.

The chain joins TRBV18 to TRBJ2-1; TRBD1 aligns across 9 bases. The J segment lost 7 bases and the V segment lost 8 bases, leaving 12 bases of the junction unmatched. Per the germline V gene, CDR1 is KGHSH and CDR2 is LQKENI. The CDR3 runs to 15 residues. The CDR3 coding sequence is TGTGCCAGCACAGACGCGGGACAGGGTAGTAATGAGCAGTTCTTC. Protein sequence: CASTDAGQGSNEQFF.

The DNA of the CDR3 is TGTGCCAGCAGCTTTGGAGATAATGAGCAGTTCTTC. This gives the protein CASSFGDNEQFF. The chain joins TRBV5-4 to TRBJ2-1; D is uncertain. CDR1 is SGHNT and CDR2 is YYREEE in the germline V gene (reference sequence). The CDR3 spans 12 residues. Trimming stripped 2 bases from V and 7 bases from J, with 7 bases between. The full variable domain, its missing parts supplied by reference TRBV5-4 and TRBJ2-1, is ETGVTQSPTHLIKTRGQQVTLRCSSQSGHNTVSWYQQALGQGPQFIFQYYREEENGRGNFPPRFSGLQFPNYSSELNVNALELDDSALYLCASSFGDNEQFFGPGTRLTVL.

CDR3 loop: CASTPSRAGGNQPQHF. Written as DNA, the CDR3 is TGTGCCAGCACTCCAAGTAGGGCAGGGGGCAATCAGCCCCAGCATTTT. The chain links TRBV28 to TRBJ1-5, with D possibly matching TRBD1 (6 bases). Trimming left V 7 bases short and J 2 bases short, with 18 bases between. Germline CDR1 MDHEN, CDR2 SYDVKM. The CDR3 runs to 16 residues.

The chain carries TRBV30 and TRBJ2-7; TRBD1 is a possible D gene (6 bases). Trimming stripped 3 bases from V and 6 bases from J, with 15 bases between. Germline V lookup: CDR1 GTSNPN, CDR2 SVGIG (reference sequence). CDR3 length equals 13 residues. In DNA, the CDR3 is TGTGCCTGGAGCCTGGGGGCAGGAAGCGAGCAGTACTTC. As protein: CAWSLGAGSEQYF. The full variable domain, completed using reference TRBV30 and TRBJ2-7, is SQTIHQWPATLVQPVGSPLSLECTVEGTSNPNLYWYRQAAGRGLQLLFYSVGIGQISSEVPQNLSASRPQDRQFILSSKKLLLSDSGFYLCAWSLGAGSEQYFGPGTRLTVT.

The V call is TRBV29-1, the J call TRBJ1-2; D is possibly TRBD1 (6 bases). CDR1 is SQVTM and CDR2 is ANQGSEA in the germline V gene. The CDR3 is made up of 12 amino acids. The chain's CDR3 is CRYSGQNYGYTF. In DNA, the CDR3 is TGCAGGTATTCGGGACAAAACTATGGCTACACCTTC.

A remark on this clone: The sample carries other DNA sequences with the same CDR3. This sequence joins TRBV4-3 and TRBJ2-7, with D unclear. The CDR3 contains 15 residues. Germline V gene data show CDR1 as LGHNA and CDR2 as YSLEER. V shed 0 bases and J shed 0 bases, with 9 bases lying between them. The CDR3 region is CASSQDSGSSYEQYF. The CDR3 bases are TGCGCCAGCAGCCAAGATTCGGGCAGCTCCTACGAGCAGTACTTC.

This clone was picked up a small number of times. The rearrangement links TRBV27 to TRBJ2-7, with TRBD1 matching 8 bases. This CDR3 is built from 14 residues. CDR1 MNHEY and CDR2 SMNVEV come from the germline V gene (reference sequence). Germline trimming cut 0 bases from V and 7 bases from J; bases unmatched to any gene: 5. The CDR3 region is CASSLSQGAREQYF. DNA of the CDR3: TGTGCCAGCAGTTTATCGCAGGGGGCGAGGGAGCAGTACTTC.

This chain joins TRBV4-3 and TRBJ1-5; 9 bases are shared with TRBD1. Trimming at V came to 3 bases and at J to 6 bases, leaving 3 bases not matched to a gene. The germline V gene has CDR1 LGHNA and CDR2 YSLEER. The CDR3 sequence is 14 residues long. CDR3 DNA: TGCGCCAGCAGCCAGCAACAGGGGGCTCAGCCCCAGCATTTT. Its translation is CASSQQQGAQPQHF.

For the CDR3, the DNA is TGCGCCAGCAGCCAAGATTTAGCCTCCACCTACGAGCAGTACTTC. Residues: CASSQDLASTYEQYF. V usage is TRBV4-3 and J usage is TRBJ2-7; no clear D gene. The CDR3 length is 15 residues. Germline assignment: CDR1 LGHNA and CDR2 YSLEER. Trimming left V 0 bases short and J 2 bases short, with 11 bases between.

By proportion, this clone is medium-sized. The chain couples TRBV27 to TRBJ1-5; the D gene is possibly TRBD1 (6 bases). V lost 3 bases, J lost 3 bases, and 9 bases lay in between. The germline gives CDR1 MNHEY, CDR2 SMNVEV (reference sequence). This CDR3 has 14 residues. CDR3 in amino acids: CASSLTGINQPQHF. The DNA for the CDR3 is TGTGCCAGCAGTTTGACAGGTATCAATCAGCCCCAGCATTTT.

Notes on this clone: This CDR3 is also generated by other DNA sequences in the sample. This rearrangement joins TRBV4-3 to TRBJ2-7, with TRBD2 as a possible D gene (5 bases). The V gene lost 0 bases and the J gene lost 2 bases, with 8 bases spanning the gap. The germline V gene encodes CDR1 LGHNA and CDR2 YSLEER. The CDR3 has 14 residues. The CDR3 DNA is TGCGCCAGCAGCCAAGATCCCGGGACCTACGAGCAGTACTTC. Translated, it gives CASSQDPGTYEQYF.

There are a few counts of this clone. The V call is TRBV14, the J call TRBJ2-7; D gene unclear. V dropped 0 bases and J dropped 4 bases, with 7 bases sitting between them. The CDR3 consists of 13 residues. Germline V gene data show CDR1 as SGHDN and CDR2 as FVKESK. The CDR3, as DNA: TGTGCCAGCAGCCAAGAGTCACTGTACGAGCAGTACTTC. It is translated as CASSQESLYEQYF.

The chain recombines TRBV9 with TRBJ2-7, with D possibly matching TRBD2 (6 bases). Germline values: CDR1 SGDLS, CDR2 YYNGEE. CDR3 size: 15 residues. With 0 bases removed from V and 1 base from J, the gap between germline ends came to 11 bases. The CDR3 reads CASSVEAGVSYEQYF. CDR3 DNA: TGTGCCAGCAGCGTAGAAGCGGGCGTTTCCTACGAGCAGTACTTC.